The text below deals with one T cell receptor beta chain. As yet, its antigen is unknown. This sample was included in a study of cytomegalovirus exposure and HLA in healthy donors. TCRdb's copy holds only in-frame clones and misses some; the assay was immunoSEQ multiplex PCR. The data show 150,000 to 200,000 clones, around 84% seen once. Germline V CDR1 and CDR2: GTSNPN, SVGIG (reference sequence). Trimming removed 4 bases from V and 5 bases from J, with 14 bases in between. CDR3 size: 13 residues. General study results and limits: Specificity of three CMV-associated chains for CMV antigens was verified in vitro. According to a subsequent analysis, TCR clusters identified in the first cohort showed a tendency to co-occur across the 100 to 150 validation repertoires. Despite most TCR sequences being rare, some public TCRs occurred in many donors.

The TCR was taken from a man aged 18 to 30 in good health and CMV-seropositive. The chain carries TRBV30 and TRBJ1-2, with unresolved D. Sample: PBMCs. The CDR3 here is CAWKSRVLYGYTF. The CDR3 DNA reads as TGTGCCTGGAAGTCTCGGGTGTTATATGGCTACACCTTC.